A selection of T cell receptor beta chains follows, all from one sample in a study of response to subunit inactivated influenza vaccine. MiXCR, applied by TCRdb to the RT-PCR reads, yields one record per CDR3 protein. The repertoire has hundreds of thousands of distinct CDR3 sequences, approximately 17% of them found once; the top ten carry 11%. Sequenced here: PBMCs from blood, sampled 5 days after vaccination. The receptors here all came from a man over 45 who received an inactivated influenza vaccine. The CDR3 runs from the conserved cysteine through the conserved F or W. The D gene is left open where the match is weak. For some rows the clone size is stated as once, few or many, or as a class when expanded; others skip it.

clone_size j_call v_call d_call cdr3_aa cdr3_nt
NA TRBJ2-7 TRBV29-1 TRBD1 CSVESRDRGIYEQYF TGCAGCGTAGAGTCCCGGGACAGGGGAATCTACGAGCAGTACTTC
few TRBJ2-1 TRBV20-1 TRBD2 CSARTSGRWNEQFF TGCAGTGCGCGGACTAGCGGGAGATGGAATGAGCAGTTCTTC
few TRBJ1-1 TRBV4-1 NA CASSQERQNTEAFF TGCGCCAGCAGCCAAGAAAGGCAGAACACTGAAGCTTTCTTT
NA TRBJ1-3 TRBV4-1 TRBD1 CASSQGLGGRQGAGGNTIYF TGCGCCAGCAGCCAAGGACTGGGCGGAAGACAGGGGGCTGGTGGAAACACCATATATTTT
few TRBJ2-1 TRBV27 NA CASREGLTYNEQFF TGTGCCAGCAGGGAGGGTCTCACCTACAATGAGCAGTTCTTC
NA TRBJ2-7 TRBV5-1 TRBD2 CASSPGLVKNEQYF TGCGCCAGCAGCCCGGGACTAGTAAAAAACGAGCAGTACTTC
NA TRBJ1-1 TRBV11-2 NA CASSLDPRTEAFF TGTGCCAGCAGCTTAGACCCGAGGACTGAAGCCTTCTTT
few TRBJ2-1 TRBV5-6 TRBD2 CASSGSLAVEQFF TGTGCCAGCAGCGGATCACTAGCGGTTGAGCAGTTCTTC
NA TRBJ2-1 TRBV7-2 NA CASSLVAGGIYNEQFF NA
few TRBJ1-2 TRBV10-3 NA CAISENREMDYTF TGTGCCATCAGTGAGAACAGGGAGATGGATTACACCTTC
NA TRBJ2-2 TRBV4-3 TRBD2 CASSQDLQRGNTGELFF TGCGCCAGCAGCCAAGATCTCCAGCGGGGGAACACCGGGGAGCTGTTTTTT
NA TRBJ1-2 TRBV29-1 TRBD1 CSVGRQGANYGYTF TGCAGCGTTGGCCGACAGGGAGCTAACTATGGCTACACCTTC
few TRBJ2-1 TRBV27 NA CASSFTDSAYNEQFF TGTGCCAGCAGCTTTACCGACAGCGCCTACAATGAGCAGTTCTTC
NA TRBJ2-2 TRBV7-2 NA CASSLMGVTGELFF TGTGCCAGCAGCTTAATGGGGGTCACCGGGGAGCTGTTTTTT
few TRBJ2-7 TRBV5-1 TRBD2 CASSLDGTSGREQYF TGCGCCAGCAGCTTGGATGGGACTAGCGGGAGAGAGCAGTACTTC
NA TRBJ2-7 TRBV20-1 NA CSAARTPRQGEQYF TGCAGTGCCGCCCGGACACCCCGCCAAGGGGAGCAGTACTTC
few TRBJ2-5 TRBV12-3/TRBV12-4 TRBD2 CASSQGLAGGGYQETQYF TGTGCCAGCAGTCAAGGACTAGCGGGAGGGGGGTACCAAGAGACCCAGTACTTC
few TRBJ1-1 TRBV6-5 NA CASTEAFF TGTGCCAGCACGGAAGCTTTCTTT
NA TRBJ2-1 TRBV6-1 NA CASSGGENNEQFF TGTGCCAGCAGTGGGGGGGAGAACAATGAGCAGTTCTTC
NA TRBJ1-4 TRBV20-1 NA CSARSGIGNEKLFF TGCAGTGCTAGGTCCGGAATTGGTAATGAAAAACTGTTTTTT
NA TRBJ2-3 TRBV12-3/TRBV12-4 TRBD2 CASSGTSGGVADTQYF TGTGCCAGCAGTGGGACTAGCGGGGGGGTAGCAGATACGCAGTATTTT
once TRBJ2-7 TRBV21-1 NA CASSKNGPLVLAGGGYEQYF TGTGCCAGCAGCAAAAATGGACCCCTAGTCTTGGCGGGAGGCGGCTACGAGCAGTACTTC
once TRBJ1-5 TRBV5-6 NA CASTLSKLSNQPQHF TGTGCCAGCACCTTATCGAAGCTCAGCAATCAGCCCCAGCATTTT
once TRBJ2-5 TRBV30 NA CAWSSSWQTQYF TGTGCCTGGAGTTCCAGCTGGCAGACCCAGTACTTC
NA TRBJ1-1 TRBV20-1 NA CSASYQGTEAFF TGCAGTGCTAGTTACCAGGGTACTGAAGCTTTCTTT